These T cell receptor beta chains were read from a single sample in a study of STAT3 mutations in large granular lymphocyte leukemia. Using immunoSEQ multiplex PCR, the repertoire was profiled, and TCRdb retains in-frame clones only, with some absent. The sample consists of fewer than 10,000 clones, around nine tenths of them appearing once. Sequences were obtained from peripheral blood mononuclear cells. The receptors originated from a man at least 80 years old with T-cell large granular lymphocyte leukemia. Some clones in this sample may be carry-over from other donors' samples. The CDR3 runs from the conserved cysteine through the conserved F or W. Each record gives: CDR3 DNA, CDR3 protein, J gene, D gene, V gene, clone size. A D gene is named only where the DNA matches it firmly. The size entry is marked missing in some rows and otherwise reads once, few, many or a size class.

DNA: TGCGTCCATGCCCTACGGCCCATAGCCAAAAACATTCAGTACTTC
CDR3: CVHALRPIAKNIQYF
J: TRBJ2-4
D: NA
V: TRBV5-1
size: NA

DNA: TGTGCCAGCAGCGTGGGACAGGGCTCACCCCTCCACTTT
CDR3: CASSVGQGSPLHF
J: TRBJ1-6
D: TRBD1
V: TRBV7-1
size: NA

DNA: TGTGCCAGTAGCAGGGGGCATTCACCCCTCCACTTT
CDR3: CASSRGHSPLHF
J: TRBJ1-6
D: TRBD1
V: TRBV19
size: NA

DNA: TGTGCCAGCAGTTCCTCGGATACGCAGTATTTT
CDR3: CASSSSDTQYF
J: TRBJ2-3
D: NA
V: TRBV6-6
size: NA

DNA: TGTGCCAGGAAGCCATCCCCTAGCGACGAGCAGTACTTC
CDR3: CARKPSPSDEQYF
J: TRBJ2-7
D: NA
V: TRBV2
size: NA

DNA: TGCGCCAGCAGCTTGAGGGCAGGGGGCCCCAATGAGCAGTTCTTC
CDR3: CASSLRAGGPNEQFF
J: TRBJ2-1
D: TRBD1
V: TRBV5-1
size: NA

DNA: TGTGCCAGCAGCTTGCAGCTACAGCAGCCCCAGCATTTT
CDR3: CASSLQLQQPQHF
J: TRBJ1-5
D: NA
V: TRBV7-2
size: NA

DNA: TGCGCCAGCAGCCAAGATCTCAATAGGGGTTTCTATGGCTACACCTTC
CDR3: CASSQDLNRGFYGYTF
J: TRBJ1-2
D: NA
V: TRBV4-3
size: NA

DNA: TGCAGCGTTGCGGGGACAGGCCGCTACGAGCAGTACTTC
CDR3: CSVAGTGRYEQYF
J: TRBJ2-7
D: TRBD1
V: TRBV29-1
size: NA

DNA: TGCGCCAGCAGCGTCGACAGGGCCAAAAACATTCAGTACTTC
CDR3: CASSVDRAKNIQYF
J: TRBJ2-4
D: NA
V: TRBV4-1
size: NA

DNA: TGTGCCAGTAGTATAACCGGGTCCAAAAACATTCAGTACTTC
CDR3: CASSITGSKNIQYF
J: TRBJ2-4
D: NA
V: TRBV19
size: NA

DNA: TGTGCCAGCAGCCCCCTAGGAGACACCGGGGAGCTGTTTTTT
CDR3: CASSPLGDTGELFF
J: TRBJ2-2
D: NA
V: TRBV7-9
size: NA

DNA: TGTGCCAGCAGCTCCCGACAGGGGGCGAACACTGAAGCTTTCTTT
CDR3: CASSSRQGANTEAFF
J: TRBJ1-1
D: TRBD1
V: TRBV7-9
size: NA

DNA: TGTGCCAGTAGTGCGCAGGGTTTCGTTACGCAGTATTTT
CDR3: CASSAQGFVTQYF
J: TRBJ2-3
D: NA
V: TRBV19
size: once

DNA: TGCAGCGTCCGGACAGGGGCCGGGCAGCCCCAGCATTTT
CDR3: CSVRTGAGQPQHF
J: TRBJ1-5
D: TRBD1
V: TRBV29-1
size: NA

DNA: TGTGCCAGCAGTTTCGCCTCGGCTCCTTTGGGGCACGAGCAGTACTTC
CDR3: CASSFASAPLGHEQYF
J: TRBJ2-7
D: NA
V: TRBV28
size: NA

DNA: TGTGCCAGCAGCTTAAGCCCCGTCCAGGAGACCCAGTACTTC
CDR3: CASSLSPVQETQYF
J: TRBJ2-5
D: NA
V: TRBV7-2
size: NA

DNA: TGTGCCAGCAGTTACGTCGGGGGGCGAGCCTACGAGCAGTACTTC
CDR3: CASSYVGGRAYEQYF
J: TRBJ2-7
D: NA
V: TRBV6-5
size: NA

DNA: TGCGCCAGCAGCCGCGGCGCTAGCGGCTACAATGAGCAGTTCTTC
CDR3: CASSRGASGYNEQFF
J: TRBJ2-1
D: TRBD2
V: TRBV5-1
size: NA

DNA: TGTGCCAGCAGTTATAATACCGGGATCCTCACCGGGGAGCTGTTTTTT
CDR3: CASSYNTGILTGELFF
J: TRBJ2-2
D: NA
V: TRBV2
size: NA

DNA: TGCGCCAGCAGCCAAGATTGGACTACCCTTTTGGAGACCCAGTACTTC
CDR3: CASSQDWTTLLETQYF
J: TRBJ2-5
D: NA
V: TRBV4-3
size: NA

DNA: TGTGCCAGCAGTTCGGGACTAGCGGGGGTTCAGTACTTC
CDR3: CASSSGLAGVQYF
J: TRBJ2-4
D: TRBD2
V: TRBV6-6
size: NA

DNA: TGCGCCAGCAGCTTGGACGCGGGACATACCCAAGAGACCCAGTACTTC
CDR3: CASSLDAGHTQETQYF
J: TRBJ2-5
D: NA
V: TRBV5-1
size: NA

DNA: TGTGCCAGCAGCGTGGGGGGTAATGAAAAACTGTTTTTT
CDR3: CASSVGGNEKLFF
J: TRBJ1-4
D: NA
V: TRBV6-5
size: NA

DNA: TGTGCCAGCAGCCGAGACAGGGTGAACGAGCAGTACTTC
CDR3: CASSRDRVNEQYF
J: TRBJ2-7
D: TRBD1
V: TRBV13
size: NA

DNA: TGTGCCAGCAGCCCACCAGCTGGGACGGTATATTTT
CDR3: CASSPPAGTVYF
J: TRBJ1-3
D: NA
V: TRBV14
size: NA

DNA: TGCGCCAGCAGCCCCTGGACCGGTGGCTCTGGGGCCAACGTCCTGACTTTC
CDR3: CASSPWTGGSGANVLTF
J: TRBJ2-6
D: NA
V: TRBV4-1
size: NA

DNA: TGTGCCAGCAGCTTATCGGGGGTTGGCAATCAGCCCCAGCATTTT
CDR3: CASSLSGVGNQPQHF
J: TRBJ1-5
D: NA
V: TRBV27
size: few

DNA: TGTGCCAGCAGCGCCGGGACAGGAAGATATGGCTACACCTTC
CDR3: CASSAGTGRYGYTF
J: TRBJ1-2
D: TRBD1
V: TRBV6-5
size: NA

DNA: TGTGCCAGCAGCTTGGGGCTGACCTACGAGCAGTACTTC
CDR3: CASSLGLTYEQYF
J: TRBJ2-7
D: NA
V: TRBV5-4
size: once

DNA: TGTGCCTGGAATGGTAGAGTGACAGGGAAATTAGTTGGGGCCAACGTCCTGACTTTC
CDR3: CAWNGRVTGKLVGANVLTF
J: TRBJ2-6
D: TRBD1
V: TRBV30
size: NA

DNA: TGTGCCAGCAGCCAAGCAACCAGAGGGGCCCTCGGAAAGACCTTC
CDR3: CASSQATRGALGKTF
J: TRBJ1-2
D: NA
V: TRBV4-2
size: NA

DNA: TGTGCCAGCAGTCCACAGGGAATTGGGGGCTACACCTTC
CDR3: CASSPQGIGGYTF
J: TRBJ1-2
D: NA
V: TRBV6-5
size: NA

DNA: TGTGCCAGCAGCGACGGGCATGGTGATACGCAGTATTTT
CDR3: CASSDGHGDTQYF
J: TRBJ2-3
D: NA
V: TRBV7-2
size: NA

DNA: TGCAGCGTCGCCTGGACAGTGAACACTGAAGCTTTCTTT
CDR3: CSVAWTVNTEAFF
J: TRBJ1-1
D: NA
V: TRBV29-1
size: NA

DNA: TGTGCCAGCAGTGTCGGGGGGGTTAAACGGCCCCAGCATTTT
CDR3: CASSVGGVKRPQHF
J: TRBJ1-5
D: NA
V: TRBV6-1
size: NA

DNA: TGTGCCAGCAGTTTAAGGGAGACCTACGAGCAGTACTTC
CDR3: CASSLRETYEQYF
J: TRBJ2-7
D: NA
V: TRBV27
size: once

DNA: TGTGCCAGCAGCCCCCAACCGGGACAGGGAAGCGGGAATGAGCAGTTCTTC
CDR3: CASSPQPGQGSGNEQFF
J: TRBJ2-1
D: TRBD1
V: TRBV7-2
size: NA

DNA: TGTGCCAGCAGTTCGATAGCGGGGGGATCCTACGAGCAGTACTTC
CDR3: CASSSIAGGSYEQYF
J: TRBJ2-7
D: TRBD2
V: TRBV28
size: NA

DNA: TGTGCCTGGAACCATGTCGGGCAGGGAAACACTGAAGCTTTCTTT
CDR3: CAWNHVGQGNTEAFF
J: TRBJ1-1
D: NA
V: TRBV30
size: NA

DNA: TGTGCCAGCAGCTTGGGGGGGCGGACAGCTTACAATGAGCAGTTCTTC
CDR3: CASSLGGRTAYNEQFF
J: TRBJ2-1
D: NA
V: TRBV5-4
size: NA

DNA: TGTGCCAGCAGCCAAGATACGGGGGGGCGGAATGAGCAGTTCTTC
CDR3: CASSQDTGGRNEQFF
J: TRBJ2-1
D: TRBD2
V: TRBV4-2
size: NA

DNA: TGTGCCTGGACGACTCGGGACACACTCGAGCAGTACTTC
CDR3: CAWTTRDTLEQYF
J: TRBJ2-7
D: NA
V: TRBV30
size: NA

DNA: TGTGCCAGCAGCCGGCTGCCCCCTAGCGGGGGCAGGGCCGGGGAGCTGTTTTTT
CDR3: CASSRLPPSGGRAGELFF
J: TRBJ2-2
D: TRBD2
V: TRBV7-2
size: NA

DNA: TGCGCCAGCAGCTTATCGGGCCCTAGCACAGATACGCAGTATTTT
CDR3: CASSLSGPSTDTQYF
J: TRBJ2-3
D: NA
V: TRBV5-1
size: once

DNA: TGTGCCGGCACCAGCGGGACAAACTACGAGCAGTACTTC
CDR3: CAGTSGTNYEQYF
J: TRBJ2-7
D: NA
V: TRBV2
size: once

DNA: TGTGCCAGCAGCGTAGAGGCCCGCGGGGGCACAGATACGCAGTATTTT
CDR3: CASSVEARGGTDTQYF
J: TRBJ2-3
D: NA
V: TRBV9
size: NA

DNA: TGTGCCAGCAGTAAGGGACAGGGGCCTAATCAGCCCCAGCATTTT
CDR3: CASSKGQGPNQPQHF
J: TRBJ1-5
D: TRBD1
V: TRBV27
size: once

DNA: TGCGCCAGCAGCCTTTCGACAGGGAGGTTAGGGCCTCAAGAGACCCAGTACTTC
CDR3: CASSLSTGRLGPQETQYF
J: TRBJ2-5
D: NA
V: TRBV4-1
size: NA

DNA: TGCGCCAGCAGTATAGGGGGTACGGACACTGAAGCTTTCTTT
CDR3: CASSIGGTDTEAFF
J: TRBJ1-1
D: NA
V: TRBV10-2
size: NA

DNA: TGTGCCAGCTCACCACCGGGTTCTCCAGATACGCAGTATTTT
CDR3: CASSPPGSPDTQYF
J: TRBJ2-3
D: NA
V: TRBV18
size: NA

DNA: TGTGCCAGCAGTTACCGGACTAGCGGGGGGCCGGAGACCCAGTACTTC
CDR3: CASSYRTSGGPETQYF
J: TRBJ2-5
D: TRBD2
V: TRBV6-5
size: NA